These T cell receptor beta chains were read from a single sample in a study of CD8 T cells in ankylosing spondylitis. TCRdb ran MiXCR on the 5' RACE reads and lists one entry per CDR3 protein. The sample lists 650,000 to 800,000 distinct CDR3 sequences, roughly 19% occurring once. Sequencing was performed on blood, either unsorted or a sorted T cell fraction (not recorded which). The source of these receptors is a male donor with ankylosing spondylitis. The CDR3 runs from the conserved cysteine through the conserved F or W. Each record gives: clone size, D gene, V gene, J gene, CDR3 protein, CDR3 DNA. A D gene is named only where the DNA matches it firmly. Clone size is shown for a subset of rows, as once, few, many or a class of expanded clone.

abundance: NA; d_gene: NA; v_gene: TRBV7-7; j_gene: TRBJ1-1; CDR3aa: CASSLGCVGVTTLNTEAFF; CDR3nt: TGTGCTAGCAGCTTAGGCTGCGTTGGGGTTACCACCTTGAACACTGAAGCTTTCTTT
abundance: few; d_gene: TRBD2; v_gene: TRBV9; j_gene: TRBJ2-1; CDR3aa: CASSVDGTNSYNEQFF; CDR3nt: TGTGCCAGCAGCGTAGACGGGACTAACTCCTACAATGAGCAGTTCTTC
abundance: NA; d_gene: TRBD1; v_gene: TRBV7-2; j_gene: TRBJ2-3; CDR3aa: CASSSDRVGDTQYF; CDR3nt: TGTGCCAGCAGCTCGGACAGGGTAGGGGATACGCAGTATTTT
abundance: NA; d_gene: NA; v_gene: TRBV15; j_gene: TRBJ1-4; CDR3aa: CATSREGSTNEKLFF; CDR3nt: TGTGCCACCAGCAGAGAGGGCTCAACTAATGAAAAACTGTTTTTT
abundance: many; d_gene: TRBD1; v_gene: TRBV4-1; j_gene: TRBJ1-1; CDR3aa: CASSQTGVNTEAFF; CDR3nt: TGCGCCAGCAGCCAAACAGGGGTGAACACTGAAGCTTTCTTT
abundance: NA; d_gene: TRBD2; v_gene: TRBV2; j_gene: TRBJ2-1; CDR3aa: CASSPGGGVHNEQFF; CDR3nt: TGTGCCAGCAGCCCCGGGGGGGGCGTCCACAATGAGCAGTTCTTC
abundance: few; d_gene: NA; v_gene: TRBV6-1; j_gene: TRBJ1-3; CDR3aa: CASSPVQFPQGLYF; CDR3nt: TGTGCCAGCAGCCCCGTCCAGTTCCCCCAAGGACTGTATTTT
abundance: NA; d_gene: NA; v_gene: TRBV4-1; j_gene: TRBJ1-5; CDR3aa: CASSQVDRLVTPQHF; CDR3nt: TGCGCCAGCAGCCAAGTGGACAGACTCGTTACGCCCCAGCATTTT
abundance: few; d_gene: NA; v_gene: TRBV20-1; j_gene: TRBJ1-1; CDR3aa: CSASVQGSEAFF; CDR3nt: TGCAGTGCTAGCGTTCAGGGCTCTGAAGCTTTCTTT
abundance: NA; d_gene: NA; v_gene: TRBV7-8; j_gene: TRBJ2-3; CDR3aa: CASSLGGATADTQYF; CDR3nt: TGTGCCAGCAGCTTAGGAGGGGCGACCGCGGATACGCAGTATTTT
abundance: few; d_gene: NA; v_gene: TRBV29-1; j_gene: TRBJ2-1; CDR3aa: CSVEIAASEQFF; CDR3nt: TGCAGCGTTGAGATAGCGGCCTCCGAGCAGTTCTTC
abundance: few; d_gene: TRBD2; v_gene: TRBV4-1; j_gene: TRBJ2-1; CDR3aa: CASKIAGGLYNEQFF; CDR3nt: TGCGCCAGCAAGATCGCGGGGGGCTTATACAATGAGCAGTTCTTC
abundance: few; d_gene: TRBD2; v_gene: TRBV28; j_gene: TRBJ2-7; CDR3aa: CASSLEETSGTDPSYEQYF; CDR3nt: TGTGCCAGCAGTTTAGAAGAAACTAGCGGGACGGACCCCTCCTACGAGCAGTACTTC
abundance: few; d_gene: TRBD2; v_gene: TRBV5-5; j_gene: TRBJ2-7; CDR3aa: CASSFASGRNEQYF; CDR3nt: TGTGCCAGCAGCTTTGCTAGCGGGAGGAACGAGCAGTACTTC
abundance: many; d_gene: TRBD2; v_gene: TRBV5-1; j_gene: TRBJ2-1; CDR3aa: CASSPGTSSSNEQFF; CDR3nt: TGCGCCAGCAGTCCAGGGACTAGCTCTTCAAATGAGCAGTTCTTC
abundance: few; d_gene: NA; v_gene: TRBV6-5; j_gene: TRBJ2-1; CDR3aa: CASSFGRPNSYNEQFF; CDR3nt: TGTGCCAGCAGTTTCGGCAGGCCCAACTCCTACAATGAGCAGTTCTTC
abundance: NA; d_gene: NA; v_gene: TRBV28; j_gene: TRBJ1-2; CDR3aa: CASSTRGGSMDYGYTF; CDR3nt: TGTGCCAGCAGTACCCGGGGTGGGTCGATGGACTATGGCTACACCTTC
abundance: NA; d_gene: TRBD1; v_gene: TRBV7-6; j_gene: TRBJ2-5; CDR3aa: CASSPGTGDWETQYF; CDR3nt: TGTGCCAGCAGCCCAGGGACAGGGGATTGGGAGACCCAGTACTTC
abundance: NA; d_gene: TRBD1; v_gene: TRBV5-1; j_gene: TRBJ2-7; CDR3aa: CASSEDRVGYEQYF; CDR3nt: TGCGCCAGCAGCGAAGACAGGGTGGGCTACGAGCAGTACTTC
abundance: NA; d_gene: TRBD2; v_gene: TRBV9; j_gene: TRBJ2-3; CDR3aa: CASSVHGTSGGSTDTQYF; CDR3nt: TGTGCCAGCAGCGTACATGGGACTAGCGGGGGGAGCACAGATACGCAGTATTTT
abundance: NA; d_gene: NA; v_gene: TRBV16; j_gene: TRBJ1-3; CDR3aa: CASSQLGQGGNTIYF; CDR3nt: TGTGCCAGCAGCCAATTAGGACAAGGTGGAAACACCATATATTTT
abundance: few; d_gene: TRBD1; v_gene: TRBV29-1; j_gene: TRBJ1-2; CDR3aa: CSVGPYDRGFDYGYTF; CDR3nt: TGCAGCGTTGGCCCCTACGACAGGGGCTTTGACTATGGCTACACCTTC
abundance: NA; d_gene: TRBD2; v_gene: TRBV6-2/TRBV6-3; j_gene: TRBJ2-7; CDR3aa: CASKTSGTHEQYF; CDR3nt: TGTGCCAGCAAGACTAGCGGGACCCACGAGCAGTACTTC
abundance: few; d_gene: NA; v_gene: TRBV20-1; j_gene: TRBJ2-1; CDR3aa: CSARDLRASDEQFF; CDR3nt: TGCAGTGCTAGAGATCTCAGGGCCTCCGATGAGCAGTTCTTC
abundance: few; d_gene: NA; v_gene: TRBV5-1; j_gene: TRBJ2-7; CDR3aa: CASSLEAGYSYEQYF; CDR3nt: TGCGCCAGCAGCTTGGAAGCAGGCTACTCCTACGAGCAGTACTTC
abundance: few; d_gene: NA; v_gene: TRBV29-1; j_gene: TRBJ2-4; CDR3aa: CSVETSVRNIQYF; CDR3nt: TGCAGCGTTGAGACCAGTGTGAGAAACATTCAGTACTTC
abundance: few; d_gene: TRBD1; v_gene: TRBV4-1; j_gene: TRBJ2-3; CDR3aa: CASSPDRGNTDTQYF; CDR3nt: TGCGCCAGCAGCCCGGACAGGGGGAACACAGATACGCAGTATTTT
abundance: NA; d_gene: TRBD2; v_gene: TRBV24-1; j_gene: TRBJ2-1; CDR3aa: CATSDPSGGRHNEQFF; CDR3nt: TGTGCCACCAGTGACCCTAGCGGGGGGAGGCACAATGAGCAGTTCTTC
abundance: few; d_gene: NA; v_gene: TRBV10-3; j_gene: TRBJ1-1; CDR3aa: CATQGIDTEAFF; CDR3nt: TGTGCCACCCAGGGTATTGACACTGAAGCTTTCTTT
abundance: many; d_gene: TRBD2; v_gene: TRBV12-3/TRBV12-4; j_gene: TRBJ2-1; CDR3aa: CASSLSGRAFSYNEQFF; CDR3nt: TGTGCCAGCAGCCTGAGCGGGAGGGCCTTCTCCTACAATGAGCAGTTCTTC
abundance: few; d_gene: NA; v_gene: TRBV7-3; j_gene: TRBJ2-3; CDR3aa: CASSPVGAGTDTQYF; CDR3nt: TGTGCCAGCAGCCCTGTGGGCGCCGGTACAGATACGCAGTATTTT
abundance: many; d_gene: TRBD2; v_gene: TRBV9; j_gene: TRBJ2-2; CDR3aa: CASSVTSGNTGELFF; CDR3nt: TGTGCCAGCAGCGTCACTAGCGGAAACACCGGGGAGCTGTTTTTT
abundance: NA; d_gene: NA; v_gene: TRBV18; j_gene: TRBJ2-3; CDR3aa: CASSPPEAGPTDTQYF; CDR3nt: TGTGCCAGCTCACCACCAGAAGCGGGCCCCACAGATACGCAGTATTTT
abundance: many; d_gene: NA; v_gene: TRBV12-3/TRBV12-4; j_gene: TRBJ1-1; CDR3aa: CASSDGVGTEAFF; CDR3nt: TGTGCCAGCAGTGACGGTGTAGGGACTGAAGCTTTCTTT
abundance: few; d_gene: NA; v_gene: TRBV2; j_gene: TRBJ2-1; CDR3aa: CASSEQGRDYNEQFF; CDR3nt: TGTGCCAGCAGTGAACAGGGGCGCGATTACAATGAGCAGTTCTTC
abundance: NA; d_gene: NA; v_gene: TRBV20-1; j_gene: TRBJ1-1; CDR3aa: CSARDWTRMDTEAFF; CDR3nt: TGCAGTGCTAGAGATTGGACGCGCATGGACACTGAAGCTTTCTTT
abundance: few; d_gene: NA; v_gene: TRBV28; j_gene: TRBJ2-1; CDR3aa: CATRTEHNEQFF; CDR3nt: TGTGCCACCCGGACAGAGCACAATGAGCAGTTCTTC
abundance: NA; d_gene: TRBD1; v_gene: TRBV5-1; j_gene: TRBJ1-1; CDR3aa: CASSPGWAGGTEAFF; CDR3nt: TGCGCCAGCAGCCCCGGTTGGGCAGGGGGCACTGAAGCTTTCTTT
abundance: few; d_gene: NA; v_gene: TRBV6-1; j_gene: TRBJ1-4; CDR3aa: CASRPTPSTNEKLFF; CDR3nt: TGTGCCAGCAGACCTACGCCGTCAACTAATGAAAAACTGTTTTTT
abundance: NA; d_gene: NA; v_gene: TRBV5-1; j_gene: TRBJ2-5; CDR3aa: CASSSGRWTGETQYF; CDR3nt: TGCGCCAGCAGCTCGGGACGCTGGACGGGGGAGACCCAGTACTTC
abundance: NA; d_gene: TRBD2; v_gene: TRBV4-3; j_gene: TRBJ2-2; CDR3aa: CASSQDVAGARPGELFF; CDR3nt: TGCGCCAGCAGCCAAGACGTAGCGGGAGCCCGCCCCGGGGAGCTGTTTTTT
abundance: NA; d_gene: NA; v_gene: TRBV5-1; j_gene: TRBJ1-1; CDR3aa: CASSSRTVRDEAFF; CDR3nt: TGCGCCAGCAGCTCTAGGACGGTCAGGGACGAAGCTTTCTTT
abundance: many; d_gene: TRBD2; v_gene: TRBV28; j_gene: TRBJ2-1; CDR3aa: CASSLDGRTYNEQFF; CDR3nt: TGTGCCAGCAGTTTGGACGGGAGGACCTACAATGAGCAGTTCTTC
abundance: few; d_gene: TRBD2; v_gene: TRBV5-1; j_gene: TRBJ2-1; CDR3aa: CASSPSGSPPLTPNEQFF; CDR3nt: TGCGCCAGCAGTCCTAGCGGGAGTCCCCCTTTAACCCCCAATGAGCAGTTCTTC
abundance: NA; d_gene: TRBD1; v_gene: TRBV10-3; j_gene: TRBJ1-4; CDR3aa: CAISEGTGEKLFF; CDR3nt: TGTGCCATCAGTGAGGGGACAGGTGAAAAACTGTTTTTT
abundance: few; d_gene: NA; v_gene: TRBV29-1; j_gene: TRBJ2-5; CDR3aa: CSVESGQETQYF; CDR3nt: TGCAGCGTTGAATCGGGCCAAGAGACCCAGTACTTC
abundance: NA; d_gene: NA; v_gene: TRBV6-2/TRBV6-3; j_gene: TRBJ2-7; CDR3aa: CASSYFRNYEQYF; CDR3nt: TGTGCCAGCAGTTACTTCAGGAACTACGAGCAGTACTTC
abundance: few; d_gene: NA; v_gene: TRBV13; j_gene: TRBJ2-3; CDR3aa: CASSLTWQGNTDTQYF; CDR3nt: TGTGCCAGCAGCTTAACTTGGCAGGGGAACACAGATACGCAGTATTTT
abundance: few; d_gene: NA; v_gene: TRBV7-8; j_gene: TRBJ1-5; CDR3aa: CASSSTLGGSNQPQHF; CDR3nt: TGTGCCAGCAGCTCTACGTTAGGGGGGTCCAATCAGCCCCAGCATTTT
abundance: few; d_gene: TRBD2; v_gene: TRBV3-1; j_gene: TRBJ2-7; CDR3aa: CASSHGGLGSYEQYF; CDR3nt: TGTGCCAGCAGCCACGGGGGACTAGGGTCCTACGAGCAGTACTTC
abundance: NA; d_gene: TRBD2; v_gene: TRBV10-3; j_gene: TRBJ2-1; CDR3aa: CAISVGTSGVYNEQFF; CDR3nt: TGTGCCATCAGTGTCGGGACTAGCGGAGTCTACAATGAGCAGTTCTTC
abundance: few; d_gene: TRBD1; v_gene: TRBV5-1; j_gene: TRBJ2-7; CDR3aa: CASSLGTGPGEQYF; CDR3nt: TGCGCCAGCAGCTTGGGGACAGGGCCGGGGGAGCAGTACTTC
abundance: NA; d_gene: NA; v_gene: TRBV3-1; j_gene: TRBJ2-7; CDR3aa: CASSQRGAPREQYF; CDR3nt: TGTGCCAGCAGCCAGCGGGGTGCGCCGCGGGAGCAGTACTTC
abundance: NA; d_gene: TRBD2; v_gene: TRBV24-1; j_gene: TRBJ2-1; CDR3aa: CATSATSDYNEQFF; CDR3nt: TGTGCCACCAGTGCGACTAGCGACTACAATGAGCAGTTCTTC
abundance: NA; d_gene: TRBD1; v_gene: TRBV3-1; j_gene: TRBJ1-6; CDR3aa: CASSPGQGSSYNSPLHF; CDR3nt: TGTGCCAGCAGCCCTGGACAGGGGAGCTCCTATAATTCACCCCTCCACTTT
abundance: NA; d_gene: NA; v_gene: TRBV4-1; j_gene: TRBJ2-1; CDR3aa: CASSQDLADNEQFF; CDR3nt: TGCGCCAGCAGCCAAGATTTGGCAGACAATGAGCAGTTCTTC